A single sample gave rise to the 22 T cell receptor beta chains below, sequenced in a study of shared clonotypes between healthy human individuals. The assay was immunoSEQ multiplex PCR, and TCRdb's table has in-frame clones only and misses some. The repertoire holds roughly 300,000 clones, with about 73% as singletons. Sample: memory CD4+ T cells sorted from blood. The sample's subset: CD45RA-negative fraction. These TCRs come from a man aged 25-45 years in good health.

The J gene is TRBJ2-1, the V gene TRBV7-6; D is ambiguous. Germline V gene data show CDR1 as SGHVS and CDR2 as FNYEAQ. CDR3 size: 13 residues. V lost 3 bases and J 3 bases, leaving 6 bases between the germline ends. In DNA, the CDR3 is TGTGCCAGCAGCTTGGGATACTACAATGAGCAGTTCTTC. It codes for CASSLGYYNEQFF.

This clone was observed a handful of times. This sequence joins TRBV28 and TRBJ2-5; 9 positions agree with TRBD1. Trimming took 5 bases from V and 2 from J; bases not matched to a gene: 9. The germline V gene has CDR1 MDHEN and CDR2 SYDVKM. CDR3 length: 16 amino acids. DNA of the CDR3: TGTGCCAGCAGTGCTTGGACAGGGGAATATCAAGAGACCCAGTACTTC. Protein product: CASSAWTGEYQETQYF.

The V call is TRBV5-4, the J call TRBJ2-1; D is uncertain. Germline V gives CDR1 SGHNT, CDR2 YYREEE (reference sequence). V gave up 0 bases and J gave up 9 bases, with 10 bases separating them. The CDR3 has 13 residues. CDR3 nucleotide sequence: TGTGCCAGCAGCTTGGGGGCCAATGTTGAGCAGTTCTTC. Its protein product is CASSLGANVEQFF.

The genes are TRBV10-3 and TRBJ2-3; 10 nucleotides match TRBD1. J lost 6 bases, V lost 5 bases, and 14 bases had no gene match. The CDR3 is 17 residues long. Per germline, CDR1 ENHRY and CDR2 SYGVKD. The chain's CDR3 is CAISLPLGGQGPDTQYF. CDR3 DNA: TGTGCCATCAGTTTACCCCTTGGGGGACAGGGGCCGGATACGCAGTATTTT.

This clone was seen a single time. The chain joins TRBV5-1 to TRBJ1-1; no firm D call. The CDR3 runs 14 residues. V was cut by 5 bases and J by 2 bases, with 13 bases left in between. Germline loops: CDR1 SGHRS, CDR2 YFSETQ. The CDR3 is CASRLQRFNTEAFF. The CDR3 region has the DNA TGCGCCAGCAGACTACAGCGTTTTAACACTGAAGCTTTCTTT.

The rearrangement joins TRBV18 to TRBJ1-1, with D perhaps TRBD1 (6 bases). The CDR3 length is 19 residues. Trimming removed 5 bases from V and 0 bases from J, with 25 bases in between. Germline CDR1 KGHSH, CDR2 LQKENI. The CDR3 sequence is CASSSLPSTGINMNTEAFF. The CDR3 DNA reads TGTGCCAGCTCATCCCTACCCTCCACAGGGATTAACATGAACACTGAAGCTTTCTTT. Looking up the rest from reference TRBV18 and TRBJ1-1 gives the full variable domain: NAGVMQNPRHLVRRRGQEARLRCSPMKGHSHVYWYRQLPEEGLKFMVYLQKENIIDESGMPKERFSAEFPKEGPSILRIQQVVRGDSAAYFCASSSLPSTGINMNTEAFFGQGTRLTVV.

The chain employs TRBV28 and TRBJ1-1; D gene uncertain. Germline assignment: CDR1 MDHEN and CDR2 SYDVKM. Trimming took 3 bases from V and 6 from J, leaving 8 bases between them. This CDR3 spans 12 amino acids. CDR3 sequence: CASSLTSPEAFF. The CDR3 DNA is TGTGCCAGCAGTTTGACGTCCCCTGAAGCTTTCTTT.

J is TRBJ1-4 and V is TRBV7-9; 7 bases match TRBD1. Germline assignment: CDR1 SEHNR and CDR2 FQNEAQ (reference sequence). The CDR3 runs to 12 residues. V lost 11 bases, J lost 8 bases, and 8 bases stayed unmatched. The CDR3 DNA sequence: TGTGCCGGAAGACAGGGACGGGAAAAACTGTTTTTT. It specifies CAGRQGREKLFF.

The V and J genes are TRBV18 and TRBJ1-4; D not resolved. The CDR3 sequence is 16 residues long. From germline, CDR1 is KGHSH and CDR2 LQKENI. The ends were cut back, 1 base at V and 8 bases at J, with 17 bases in the middle. CDR3 residues: CASSPLSLAVAEKLFF. CDR3 coding DNA: TGTGCCAGCTCACCACTGTCTTTAGCGGTGGCAGAAAAACTGTTTTTT. Complete variable domain (other parts from reference TRBV18 and TRBJ1-4): NAGVMQNPRHLVRRRGQEARLRCSPMKGHSHVYWYRQLPEEGLKFMVYLQKENIIDESGMPKERFSAEFPKEGPSILRIQQVVRGDSAAYFCASSPLSLAVAEKLFFGSGTQLSVL.

V is TRBV9 and J is TRBJ2-2; 7 bases map to TRBD1. CDR3 size: 15 residues. With 4 bases clipped from V and 1 base from J, the junction kept 4 bases outside the gene matches. The germline gives CDR1 SGDLS, CDR2 YYNGEE. The CDR3 nucleotides read TGTGCCAGCAGCCCACGGACAGGGAACACCGGGGAGCTGTTTTTT. Amino acid sequence: CASSPRTGNTGELFF.

Concerning this clone: Other DNA sequences in the same sample also yield this CDR3. J is TRBJ2-7 and V is TRBV27; D call uncertain. The CDR3 extends over 13 amino acids. Germline V lookup: CDR1 MNHEY, CDR2 SMNVEV (reference sequence). V lost 6 bases, J lost 0 bases, and 9 bases lay in between. CDR3 bases: TGTGCCAGCAGCCTGACGGGCTCCTACGAGCAGTACTTC. It specifies CASSLTGSYEQYF.

The count of this clone is one. The V gene is TRBV30, the J gene TRBJ2-4, with D hard to call. Deletions cut 2 bases from V and 7 bases from J, with 12 bases between. CDR1 and CDR2 from the germline V gene are GTSNPN and SVGIG (reference sequence). The CDR3 covers 13 residues. CDR3 in DNA: TGTGCCTGGAGTTTTACATCTCAGAACATTCAGTACTTC. Encoded protein: CAWSFTSQNIQYF.

This clone was observed a single time. CDR3 protein: CASSPMVGMDTQYF. The CDR3 DNA reads TGTGCCAGCAGCCCAATGGTCGGGATGGATACGCAGTATTTT. The V and J genes are TRBV11-2 and TRBJ2-3; the D gene is possibly TRBD2 (5 bases). This CDR3 is 14 amino acids long. From germline, CDR1 is SGHAT and CDR2 FQNNGV. Deletions cut 5 bases from V and 6 bases from J, with 15 bases between.

The chain links TRBV4-1 to TRBJ1-2; D not certain. This CDR3 is built from 14 residues. V lost 2 bases to trimming and J lost 2 bases, with 9 bases between them. Germline CDR1 and CDR2: MGHRA and YSYEKL. CDR3: CASSQTNLNYGYTF. As DNA, the CDR3 is TGCGCCAGCAGCCAAACGAACCTAAACTATGGCTACACCTTC.

The chain combines TRBV5-4 with TRBJ2-1, with a tentative D call TRBD2 (6 bases). This CDR3 is 12 amino acids long. The germline V gene encodes CDR1 SGHNT and CDR2 YYREEE (reference sequence). Trimming stripped 4 bases from V and 6 bases from J, with 8 bases between. The CDR3 DNA is TGTGCCAGCAGCCTCGGGAGCAATGAGCAGTTCTTC. Translated, it gives CASSLGSNEQFF.

There are a few counts of this clone. The rearrangement joins TRBV15 to TRBJ2-7; 7 bases are shared with TRBD1. CDR1 and CDR2 from the germline V gene are LNHNV and YYDKDF (reference sequence). The J segment lost 5 bases and the V segment lost 1 base, leaving 5 bases of the junction unmatched. This CDR3 has 14 residues. As DNA, the CDR3 is TGTGCCACCAGCAGAGCAATCGACAGGGACGAGCAGTACTTC. This codes for CATSRAIDRDEQYF.

V is TRBV6-5 and J is TRBJ2-5; no clear D gene. The J call could be wrong; TRBJ2-7 is a better fit for the DNA end. The CDR3 is 12 residues long. CDR1 and CDR2 from the germline V gene are MNHEY and SVGAGI. As DNA, the CDR3 is TGTGCCAGCAGTTCAGCGACCTACGAGCAGTACTTC. Its protein product is CASSSATYEQYF.

This chain connects TRBV7-8 to TRBJ2-3; tentatively, D is TRBD2 (5 bases). Germline CDR1 and CDR2: SGHVS and FQNEAQ. The germline V and J ends were trimmed by 1 base and 0 bases, with 14 bases remaining between them. The CDR3 totals 17 residues. Written as DNA, the CDR3 is TGTGCCAGCAGCTTAGGGGTCGCGGGCCTGAGCACAGATACGCAGTATTTT. This translates into CASSLGVAGLSTDTQYF.

CDR3 bases: TGTGCCAGCAGTGAAGCGCAAGCAGGCCATGAGCAGTTCTTC. It specifies CASSEAQAGHEQFF. The V and J genes are TRBV6-1 and TRBJ2-1; D uncertain. Deletions cut 0 bases from V and 8 bases from J, with 11 bases between. CDR1 is MNHNS, CDR2 SASEGT, per germline. CDR3 length: 14 amino acids.

The CDR3 DNA is TGTGCCAGCAGCCTAGCGGGAGGCTACGAGCAGTACTTC. Translation gives CASSLAGGYEQYF. The chain recombines TRBV14 with TRBJ2-7; 10 nucleotides align to TRBD2. Germline assignment: CDR1 SGHDN and CDR2 FVKESK. The CDR3 has 13 amino acids. The V and J ends lost 4 bases and 3 bases, in that order; junction bases with no gene match: 0.

The chain combines TRBV2 with TRBJ2-1, with 9 bases matching TRBD2. Losses at the gene ends were 6 bases for V and 4 bases for J; bases not matched to a gene: 4. Germline-derived CDR1 and CDR2 are SNHLY and FYNNEI. The CDR3 has 14 amino acids. CDR3 protein: CASSTSGFYNEQFF. The CDR3 bases are TGTGCCAGCAGCACTAGCGGGTTTTACAATGAGCAGTTCTTC. The variable domain in full, completed from reference TRBV2 and TRBJ2-1, reads EPEVTQTPSHQVTQMGQEVILRCVPISNHLYFYWYRQILGQKVEFLVSFYNNEISEKSEIFDDQFSVERPDGSNFTLKIRSTKLEDSAMYFCASSTSGFYNEQFFGPGTRLTVL.

This sequence joins TRBV7-9 and TRBJ2-1, with TRBD1 matching over 7 bases. The V segment lost 1 base and the J segment 3 bases; nucleotides outside the gene matches: 15. The CDR3 loop spans 19 amino acids. Germline CDR1 reads SEHNR; CDR2 reads FQNEAQ (reference sequence). The CDR3, as DNA: TGTGCCAGCAGCTTAGAAGAGGGTTTTTGGACAGGCAACTACAATGAGCAGTTCTTC. It is translated as CASSLEEGFWTGNYNEQFF. Variable domain in full (rest from reference TRBV7-9 and TRBJ2-1): DTGVSQNPRHKITKRGQNVTFRCDPISEHNRLYWYRQTLGQGPEFLTYFQNEAQLEKSRLLSDRFSAERPKGSFSTLEIQRTEQGDSAMYLCASSLEEGFWTGNYNEQFFGPGTRLTVL.